Following are 27 T cell receptor beta chains from one sample sequenced in a study of blood T cells in healthy people across ages. Alongside a J-beta primer mix, a sample-barcoded 5' primer served in a second PCR lasting roughly 7 to 11 cycles. TCRdb reprocessed the 5' RACE reads via MiXCR and lists one record per CDR3 protein. The table records 700,000 or so distinct CDR3 sequences, 20% to 25% of them present only once. The sample comprised blood. These receptors were obtained from a man in his 70s in good health.

This clonotype turned up a few times. The chain couples TRBV18 to TRBJ1-3; D is undetermined. Deletions cut 5 bases from V and 2 bases from J, with 7 bases between. CDR3 size: 13 residues. Per the germline V gene, CDR1 is KGHSH and CDR2 is LQKENI. The CDR3 reads CASSEGAGNTIYF. The CDR3 DNA sequence: TGTGCCAGCTCAGAAGGAGCTGGAAACACCATATATTTT.

V gene TRBV12-3 or TRBV12-4 combines with J gene TRBJ1-5, with unresolved D. The length of the CDR3 is 14 residues. V lost 0 bases and J lost 6, with 9 bases in between. The DNA for the CDR3 is TGTGCCAGCAGTTTAGCGCTAGGGTCTCAGCCCCAGCATTTT. It yields the protein CASSLALGSQPQHF.

V is TRBV9 and J is TRBJ2-5; possibly TRBD1 for D (5 bases). The J call is uncertain, as TRBJ2-7 better fits the DNA end. CDR3 length equals 15 residues. In germline, CDR1 is SGDLS, CDR2 YYNGEE. The CDR3: CASSVVPGLTYEQYF. CDR3 bases: TGTGCCAGCAGCGTAGTTCCAGGGCTTACCTACGAGCAGTACTTC.

V usage is TRBV3-1 and J usage is TRBJ1-3, with D tentatively TRBD1 (6 bases). Trimming removed 1 base at V and 3 bases at J, with 13 bases between. This CDR3 is built from 16 residues. Germline V gene sequence: CDR1 LGHDT, CDR2 YNNKEL (reference sequence). The CDR3 protein is CASSQGWGALGNTIYF. The CDR3 DNA reads TGTGCCAGCAGCCAAGGCTGGGGGGCACTTGGAAACACCATATATTTT.

This clonotype was found a few times. V usage is TRBV7-9 and J usage is TRBJ2-5, with a tentative D call TRBD2 (6 bases). V shed 5 bases and J shed 4 bases, with 11 bases lying between them. The germline V gene has CDR1 SEHNR and CDR2 FQNEAQ (reference sequence). This CDR3 contains 13 residues. CDR3 residues: CASSTSGVETQYF. In nucleotides, the CDR3 is TGTGCCAGCAGCACTTCGGGAGTAGAGACCCAGTACTTC.

CDR3 in amino acids: CASSLGSSPLQETQYF. The CDR3 DNA sequence: TGTGCCAGCAGTTTAGGGAGCAGCCCTTTGCAAGAGACCCAGTACTTC. The chain recombines TRBV12-3 or TRBV12-4 with TRBJ2-5, with unresolved D. Trimming stripped 1 base from V and 2 bases from J, with 14 bases between. This CDR3 contains 16 residues.

V usage is TRBV6-5 and J usage is TRBJ1-1, with unresolved D. The V end was cut by 0 bases, the J end by 6 bases, with 11 bases between. Germline values: CDR1 MNHEY, CDR2 SVGAGI. The CDR3 sequence is 14 residues long. CDR3 nucleotide sequence: TGTGCCAGCAGTTACTCCAGGATCAACGCTGAAGCTTTCTTT. It yields the protein CASSYSRINAEAFF.

J is TRBJ2-4 and V is TRBV28; D call uncertain. CDR1 is MDHEN, CDR2 SYDVKM, per germline. This CDR3 region has 14 residues. The V end was cut by 7 bases, the J end by 6 bases, with 16 bases between. CDR3 nucleotide sequence: TGTGCCAGCAATATGGACCCGAGAGGAAACATTCAGTACTTC. This gives the protein CASNMDPRGNIQYF. Drawing the rest from reference TRBV28 and TRBJ2-4, the complete variable domain is DVKVTQSSRYLVKRTGEKVFLECVQDMDHENMFWYRQDPGLGLRLIYFSYDVKMKEKGDIPEGYSVSREKKERFSLILESASTNQTSMYLCASNMDPRGNIQYFGAGTRLSVL.

The chain recombines TRBV12-3 or TRBV12-4 with TRBJ1-1, with D unresolved. CDR3 length equals 14 residues. Trimming took 3 bases from V and 1 from J, leaving 9 bases between them. The CDR3 sequence is CASSFFTQNTEAFF. The CDR3 bases are TGTGCCAGCAGTTTCTTTACACAGAACACTGAAGCTTTCTTT.

This clonotype showed up just a few times. The rearrangement joins TRBV6-6 to TRBJ2-5, with no clear D. The assigned J gene may be wrong: the sequence end matches TRBJ2-7 better. The germline V gene has CDR1 MNHNY and CDR2 SVGAGI (reference sequence). The CDR3 sequence is 14 residues long. CDR3 nucleotides: TGTGCCAGCAGTTACTCGACCGACGGCTACGAGCAGTACTTC. Protein product: CASSYSTDGYEQYF.

This clonotype has only a few counts. The chain links TRBV5-1 to TRBJ1-5, with TRBD1 as a possible D gene (5 bases). Trimming cost V 0 bases and J 4 bases, with 14 bases left between them. The V gene's germline CDR1 is SGHRS and CDR2 YFSETQ. The CDR3 consists of 16 residues. CDR3 coding DNA: TGCGCCAGCAGCTTGGCGGTGGGCCAGGGTAATCAGCCCCAGCATTTT. Amino acids: CASSLAVGQGNQPQHF. Using reference TRBV5-1 and TRBJ1-5 for the parts outside the CDR3, the full variable domain is KAGVTQTPRYLIKTRGQQVTLSCSPISGHRSVSWYQQTPGQGLQFLFEYFSETQRNKGNFPGRFSGRQFSNSRSEMNVSTLELGDSALYLCASSLAVGQGNQPQHFGDGTRLSIL.

The table lists this clonotype with a few counts. V gene TRBV19 combines with J gene TRBJ1-2; 7 bases are a match to TRBD1. This CDR3 has 14 amino acids. The V gene's germline CDR1 is LNHDA and CDR2 SQIVND (reference sequence). V lost 6 bases to trimming and J lost 4 bases; unmatched junction nucleotides: 8. CDR3 in DNA: TGTGCCAGTAGGGTTACACAGGGGCCCTATGGCTACACCTTC. This translates into CASRVTQGPYGYTF.

The chain uses TRBV2 and TRBJ2-1; 9 bases match TRBD1. The J call may be mistaken, given a closer DNA end match to TRBJ2-7. The germline gives CDR1 SNHLY, CDR2 FYNNEI. The CDR3 contains 14 residues. CDR3 sequence reads: CASSGTGATYEQYF. The DNA for the CDR3 is TGTGCCAGCAGTGGGACAGGGGCTACCTACGAGCAGTACTTC.

The chain has TRBV6-2 or TRBV6-3 and TRBJ2-5; TRBD2 aligns across 8 bases. With the DNA end fitting TRBJ2-7 better, the J assignment may be wrong. The CDR3 length is 15 residues. The germline V gene has CDR1 MNHEY and CDR2 SVGEGT. The CDR3 is CASSRKRGPTYEQYF. CDR3 in DNA: TGTGCCAGCAGCCGAAAGCGGGGGCCCACCTACGAGCAGTACTTC.

This clonotype has ten or more counts. The V call is TRBV5-1, the J call TRBJ2-5, with D perhaps assigned TRBD1 or TRBD2 (5 bases each). CDR3 length: 15 amino acids. Trimming took 2 bases from V and 3 from J, leaving 14 bases between them. CDR1 and CDR2 from the germline V gene are SGHRS and YFSETQ. The CDR3 DNA reads TGCGCCAGCAGCTTCAACCCGGGGCTCGAAGAGACCCAGTACTTC. This translates into CASSFNPGLEETQYF.

This clonotype was picked up a small number of times. The rearrangement uses TRBV12-3 or TRBV12-4 and TRBJ2-6, with D possibly being TRBD1 (6 bases). This CDR3 contains 17 residues. Trimming left V 4 bases short and J 0 bases short, with 13 bases between. For the CDR3, the DNA is TGTGCCAGCAGTTGGGGGCTAGGGAGCTCTGGGGCCAACGTCCTGACTTTC. Amino acid sequence: CASSWGLGSSGANVLTF.

In its sample, this clonotype was seen many times. The CDR3 sequence: CASRPDYSRREQYF. CDR3 in DNA: TGTGCCAGTAGACCTGACTACTCCCGGCGTGAGCAGTACTTC. The chain employs TRBV19 and TRBJ2-5; D may be TRBD2 (5 bases). Germline V gene data show CDR1 as LNHDA and CDR2 as SQIVND (reference sequence). This CDR3 region has 14 residues. V was cut by 6 bases and J by 11 bases, with 22 bases left in between.

V is TRBV29-1 and J is TRBJ2-7; TRBD2 matches 12 bases. The V and J ends lost 7 bases and 8 bases, in that order; junction bases with no gene match: 15. CDR1 and CDR2 from the germline V gene are SQVTM and ANQGSEA. CDR3 length: 15 amino acids. CDR3 in amino acids: CSAMTSGSFGVKQYV. The DNA of the CDR3 is TGCAGCGCAATGACTAGCGGGAGTTTTGGAGTTAAGCAGTACGTC.

This clonotype was seen ten or more times. This CDR3 reads CATFSGTGFIYGYTF. The CDR3 DNA reads as TGTGCCACCTTCTCCGGGACAGGGTTCATCTATGGCTACACCTTC. This rearrangement joins TRBV28 to TRBJ1-2; TRBD1 aligns across 9 bases. The germline CDR1 and CDR2 sequences are MDHEN and SYDVKM. The J segment lost 4 bases and the V segment lost 10 bases, leaving 13 bases of the junction unmatched. The length of the CDR3 is 15 residues.

The chain has TRBV20-1 and TRBJ1-2, with no clear D. The germline V gene encodes CDR1 DFQATT and CDR2 SNEGSKA (reference sequence). CDR3 length: 12 amino acids. V was clipped by 3 bases and J by 3 bases, with 8 bases between them. The CDR3 protein is CSARVTDYGYTF. The CDR3 bases are TGCAGTGCTAGGGTGACGGACTATGGCTACACCTTC.

This sequence joins TRBV2 and TRBJ1-2, with a weak D call TRBD1 (5 bases). Germline lookup yields CDR1 SNHLY and CDR2 FYNNEI. V was shortened by 2 bases and J by 2 bases, with 15 bases between the two germline ends. CDR3 length: 16 amino acids. CDR3 coding DNA: TGTGCCAGCAGTGAACCGCGGGGGGAGATGAACTATGGCTACACCTTC. Its translation is CASSEPRGEMNYGYTF.

This clonotype was recorded many times. The chain is built from TRBV4-1 and TRBJ1-4; maybe TRBD1 (5 bases). Germline V gives CDR1 MGHRA, CDR2 YSYEKL. Trimming took off 1 base at V and 5 bases at J, with 11 bases between the two ends. The CDR3 is made up of 15 amino acids. CDR3 in amino acids: CASSQGGTGNEKLFF. The CDR3 DNA sequence: TGCGCCAGCAGCCAAGGGGGGACGGGAAATGAAAAACTGTTTTTT.

This clonotype was picked up a small number of times. The chain carries TRBV3-1 and TRBJ1-6, with D possibly matching TRBD1 (5 bases). V was pared by 4 bases and J by 11 bases, with 15 bases between. This CDR3 has 14 residues. Germline CDR1 is LGHDT and CDR2 is YNNKEL (reference sequence). CDR3 in amino acids: CASSPTGAQPPLHF. The CDR3 DNA is TGTGCCAGCAGCCCGACTGGGGCCCAGCCACCCCTCCACTTT.

The chain couples TRBV7-3 to TRBJ2-1; unclear D gene. The ends were cut back, 5 bases at V and 0 bases at J, with 11 bases in the middle. The CDR3 is 15 amino acids. The germline V gene has CDR1 SGHTA and CDR2 FQGTGA. DNA of the CDR3: TGTGCCAGCAGCCCTTGGACGAGCTCCTACAATGAGCAGTTCTTC. Translated, it gives CASSPWTSSYNEQFF.

J is TRBJ2-5 and V is TRBV20-1, with D perhaps matching TRBD1 (6 bases). The J call may be mistaken, given a closer DNA end match to TRBJ2-7. Germline values: CDR1 DFQATT, CDR2 SNEGSKA (reference sequence). The CDR3 loop spans 13 amino acids. The CDR3 sequence: CSANRQVPNEQYF. The DNA of the CDR3 is TGCAGTGCAAATCGACAGGTCCCAAACGAGCAGTACTTC.

The chain links TRBV6-1 to TRBJ2-7, with D hard to call. Germline V gene lookup returns CDR1 MNHNS and CDR2 SASEGT. The CDR3 totals 12 residues. V was shortened by 6 bases and J by 6 bases, with 12 bases between the two germline ends. This CDR3 reads CASSRGFPEQYF. The CDR3 region has the DNA TGTGCCAGCAGCCGCGGATTTCCCGAGCAGTACTTC.

This clonotype was detected a few times. The chain has TRBV4-3 and TRBJ2-3; D is unclear. Trimming shortened V by 0 bases and J by 2 bases, and 9 bases separated the two germline ends. This CDR3 spans 15 amino acids. Looked up from germline, CDR1 is LGHNA and CDR2 is YSLEER. The CDR3 nucleotides are TGCGCCAGCAGCCAAGATTCCAGGTTCACAGATACGCAGTATTTT. Translated, it gives CASSQDSRFTDTQYF.